This T cell receptor (beta chain) appears in the sequencing data of a study of T cells in pancreatic ductal adenocarcinoma. Study-wide points: Unique clonotypes were about 8.2-fold more numerous in blood than in tumor. Tumor and blood clonality did not differ significantly, about 0.1 versus 0.071.

Surgery without prior neoadjuvant therapy was the treatment of the selected pancreatic ductal adenocarcinoma patients. On this clone: The target antigen is unknown.

The CDR3 extends over 16 amino acids. V gave up 2 bases and J gave up 5 bases; unmatched junction bases: 8. The V gene's germline CDR1 is SNHLY and CDR2 FYNNEI. TCRdb's copy holds only in-frame clones and misses some; the assay was immunoSEQ multiplex PCR. The table includes approximately 97,000 clones, roughly 96% detected once. Sequenced input: PBMCs. The sequence was obtained from a human donor with pancreatic ductal adenocarcinoma. J is TRBJ2-3 and V is TRBV2; 9 nucleotides align to TRBD2. In DNA form, the CDR3 reads TGTGCCAGCAGTGAAACTGCGGGAGGGCCAATAGATACGCAGTATTTT. This encodes CASSETAGGPIDTQYF.